This TCR beta chain was found in a study of identical twins. This clonotype has a handful of counts. Template switching supplied a universal primer site; unique molecular identifiers were carried on the cDNA. TCRdb itself ran the 5' RACE reads through MiXCR, one entry per CDR3 protein. The top ten clones hold roughly 1.8% of a sample with approximately 690,000 distinct CDR3 sequences, approximately 6% of them seen once. With V trimmed by 4 bases and J by 3 bases, 6 bases remained unmatched. The CDR3 length is 16 residues. Germline V gives CDR1 KGHDR, CDR2 SFDVKD. Sequencing was carried out using naive T cells sorted from blood. The chain employs TRBV24-1 and TRBJ2-2; TRBD2 aligns across 8 bases. The clonotype comes from a young man in good health. The CDR3 nucleotides read TGTGCCACCAGTGAGTCACTAGCGGAGCACACCGGGGAGCTGTTTTTT. Translating gives CATSESLAEHTGELFF.